This record looks at one T cell receptor (beta chain) sequence and its context. The antigen is undetermined. The record originates from a study of cytomegalovirus exposure and HLA in healthy donors. Between the trimmed V and J ends, which lost 3 bases and 6 bases, there was a span of 18 bases. Germline CDR1 SGHRS, CDR2 YFSETQ. The CDR3 loop spans 15 amino acids. Primers: 60 Vbeta forward and 13 Jbeta reverse. Generated by immunoSEQ multiplex PCR, the TCRdb table keeps only in-frame clones and is missing some. The sample carries 150,000 to 200,000 clones, 65% to 80% recorded once. The study's findings and limits: A link between a missense DCLRE1C variant and TCR beta V- and J-gene trimming emerged from a later analysis.

The chain recombines TRBV5-1 with TRBJ2-5; D is possibly TRBD2 (5 bases). Sequenced material: PBMCs. This sequence was found in a woman between 35 and 50 years old in good health and CMV-seronegative. The CDR3 here is CASSSGAVTGQTQYF. The CDR3 DNA is TGCGCCAGCAGCTCCGGAGCGGTGACTGGGCAGACCCAGTACTTC.